This TCR beta chain was documented in a study of cytomegalovirus exposure and HLA in healthy donors. Study results and caveats: Through in vitro validation, three CMV-associated chains were shown to be specific for CMV antigens. An observed cluster of highly shared sequence variants was recorded as a likely sequencing artifact.

The CDR3 is 16 amino acids. V trimming: 2 bases; J trimming: 6 bases; junction bases outside the gene matches: 13. CDR1 is SGHTA and CDR2 is FQGNSA in the germline V gene. A remark on this clone: What it binds is not known.

The PCR ran on 60 Vbeta and 13 Jbeta primers. The method was immunoSEQ multiplex PCR; TCRdb's version includes in-frame clones alone and lacks a portion of them. The sample records more than 95,000 clones, roughly 76% being singletons. The chain joins TRBV7-2 to TRBJ2-7; 7 nucleotides match TRBD2. Sequenced input: PBMCs. This clonotype was obtained from a woman in her forties or fifties in good health and CMV-seronegative. CDR3 region: CASSLNSPRLASEQYF. CDR3 in DNA: TGTGCCAGCAGCTTAAATTCCCCCCGACTAGCAAGCGAGCAGTACTTC.